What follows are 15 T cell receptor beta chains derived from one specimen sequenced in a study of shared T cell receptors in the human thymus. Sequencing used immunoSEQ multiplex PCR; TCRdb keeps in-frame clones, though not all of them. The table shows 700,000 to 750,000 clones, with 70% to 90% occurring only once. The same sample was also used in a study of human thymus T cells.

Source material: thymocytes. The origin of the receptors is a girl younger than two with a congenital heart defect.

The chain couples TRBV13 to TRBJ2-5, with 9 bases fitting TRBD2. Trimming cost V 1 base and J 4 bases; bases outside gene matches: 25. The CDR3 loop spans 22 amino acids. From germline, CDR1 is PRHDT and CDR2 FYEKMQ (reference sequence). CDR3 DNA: TGTGCCAGCAGCTTAGAGAGAAGTTCGGAAACTGGGCGGGGGGGTTTCCCAGAGACCCAGTACTTC. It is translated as CASSLERSSETGRGGFPETQYF.

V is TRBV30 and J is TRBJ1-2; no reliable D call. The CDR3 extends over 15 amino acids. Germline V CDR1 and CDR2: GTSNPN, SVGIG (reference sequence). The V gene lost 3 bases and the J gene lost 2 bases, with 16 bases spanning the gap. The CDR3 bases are TGTGCCTGGAGGCTCCGTGGACTGAAAAACTATGGCTACACCTTC. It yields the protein CAWRLRGLKNYGYTF.

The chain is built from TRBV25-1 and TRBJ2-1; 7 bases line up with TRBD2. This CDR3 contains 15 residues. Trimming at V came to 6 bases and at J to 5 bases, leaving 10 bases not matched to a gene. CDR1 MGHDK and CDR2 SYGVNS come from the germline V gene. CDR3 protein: CASRGKRDRNNEQFF. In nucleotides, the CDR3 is TGTGCCAGCAGGGGGAAGCGGGATAGAAACAATGAGCAGTTCTTC.

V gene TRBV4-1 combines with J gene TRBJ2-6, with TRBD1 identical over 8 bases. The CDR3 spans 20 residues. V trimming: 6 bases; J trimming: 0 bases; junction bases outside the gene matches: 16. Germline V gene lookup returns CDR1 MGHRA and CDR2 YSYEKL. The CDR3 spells CASSRDRSLTPGSGANVLTF. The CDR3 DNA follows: TGCGCCAGCAGTCGGGACAGGAGTTTAACCCCTGGCTCTGGGGCCAACGTCCTGACTTTC.

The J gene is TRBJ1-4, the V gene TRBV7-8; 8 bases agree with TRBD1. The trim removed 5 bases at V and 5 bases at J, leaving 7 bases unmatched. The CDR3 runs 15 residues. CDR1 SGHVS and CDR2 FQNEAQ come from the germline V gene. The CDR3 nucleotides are TGTGCCAGCAGCCTCGGGACAGGAGTAAATGAAAAACTGTTTTTT. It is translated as CASSLGTGVNEKLFF.

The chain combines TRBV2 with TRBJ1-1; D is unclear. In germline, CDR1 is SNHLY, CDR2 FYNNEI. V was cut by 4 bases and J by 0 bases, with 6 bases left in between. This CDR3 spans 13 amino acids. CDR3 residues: CASSVELNTEAFF. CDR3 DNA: TGTGCCAGCAGTGTAGAACTGAACACTGAAGCTTTCTTT. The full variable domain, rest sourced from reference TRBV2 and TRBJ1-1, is EPEVTQTPSHQVTQMGQEVILRCVPISNHLYFYWYRQILGQKVEFLVSFYNNEISEKSEIFDDQFSVERPDGSNFTLKIRSTKLEDSAMYFCASSVELNTEAFFGQGTRLTVV.

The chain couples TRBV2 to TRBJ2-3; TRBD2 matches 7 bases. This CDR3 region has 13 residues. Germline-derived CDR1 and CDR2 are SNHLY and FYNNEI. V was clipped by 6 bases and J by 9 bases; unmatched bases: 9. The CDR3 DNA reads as TGTGCCAGCAGGCGCTTTGGGGGAGGGACGCAGTATTTT. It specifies CASRRFGGGTQYF.

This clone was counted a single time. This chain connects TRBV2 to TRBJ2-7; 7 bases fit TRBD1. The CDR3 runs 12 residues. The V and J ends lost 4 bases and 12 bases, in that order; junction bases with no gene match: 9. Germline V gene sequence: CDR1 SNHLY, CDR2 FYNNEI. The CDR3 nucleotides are TGTGCCAGCAGTGTTAGGACAGGTAAATGGTACTTC. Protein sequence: CASSVRTGKWYF.

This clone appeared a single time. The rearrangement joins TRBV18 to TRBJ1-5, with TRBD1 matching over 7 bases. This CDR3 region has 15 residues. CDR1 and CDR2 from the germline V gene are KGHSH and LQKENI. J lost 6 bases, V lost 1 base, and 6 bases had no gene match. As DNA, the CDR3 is TGTGCCAGCTCACCACGACAGGGTTCCGCTCAGCCCCAGCATTTT. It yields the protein CASSPRQGSAQPQHF.

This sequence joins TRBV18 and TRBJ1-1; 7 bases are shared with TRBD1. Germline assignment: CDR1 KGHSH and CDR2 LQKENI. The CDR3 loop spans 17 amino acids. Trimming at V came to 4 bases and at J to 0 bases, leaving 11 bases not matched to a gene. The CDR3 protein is CASSHHDTGQMNTEAFF. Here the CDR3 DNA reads TGTGCCAGCTCACATCATGACACGGGACAGATGAACACTGAAGCTTTCTTT.

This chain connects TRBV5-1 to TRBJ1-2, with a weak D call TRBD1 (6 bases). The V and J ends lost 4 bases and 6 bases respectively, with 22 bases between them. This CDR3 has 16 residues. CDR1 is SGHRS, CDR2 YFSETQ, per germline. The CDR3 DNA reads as TGCGCCAGCAGCACAAAAGGGGGGGAAGTAATCCATGGCTACACCTTC. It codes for CASSTKGGEVIHGYTF.

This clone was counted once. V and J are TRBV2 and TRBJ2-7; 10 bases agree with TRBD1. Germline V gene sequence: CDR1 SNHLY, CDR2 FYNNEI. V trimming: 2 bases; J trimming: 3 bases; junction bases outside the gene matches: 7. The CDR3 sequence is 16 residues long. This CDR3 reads CASSERRTGGIYEQYF. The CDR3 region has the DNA TGTGCCAGCAGTGAAAGGAGGACAGGGGGTATCTACGAGCAGTACTTC.

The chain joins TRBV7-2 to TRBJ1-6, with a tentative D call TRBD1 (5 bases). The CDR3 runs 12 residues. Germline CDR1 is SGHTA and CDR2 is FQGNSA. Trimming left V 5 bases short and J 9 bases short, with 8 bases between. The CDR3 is CASSPGFSPLHF. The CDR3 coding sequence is TGTGCCAGCAGCCCAGGGTTTTCACCCCTCCACTTT.

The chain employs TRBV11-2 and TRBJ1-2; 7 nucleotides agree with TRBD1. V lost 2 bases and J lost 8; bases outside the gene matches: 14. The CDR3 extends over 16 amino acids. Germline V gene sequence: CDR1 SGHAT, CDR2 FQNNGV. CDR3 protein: CASSLPSDRTGYGYTF. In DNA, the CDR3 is TGTGCCAGCAGCTTACCCTCGGACAGGACAGGCTACGGCTACACCTTC.

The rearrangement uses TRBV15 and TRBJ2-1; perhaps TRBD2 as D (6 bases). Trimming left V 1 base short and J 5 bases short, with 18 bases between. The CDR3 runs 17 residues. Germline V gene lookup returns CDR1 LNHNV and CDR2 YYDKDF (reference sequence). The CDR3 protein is CATSRVGRRGFNNEQFF. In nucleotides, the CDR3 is TGTGCCACCAGCAGAGTAGGGCGGCGGGGTTTTAACAATGAGCAGTTCTTC. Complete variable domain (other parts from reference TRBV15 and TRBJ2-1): DAMVIQNPRYQVTQFGKPVTLSCSQTLNHNVMYWYQQKSSQAPKLLFHYYDKDFNNEADTPDNFQSRRPNTSFCFLDIRSPGLGDTAMYLCATSRVGRRGFNNEQFFGPGTRLTVL.